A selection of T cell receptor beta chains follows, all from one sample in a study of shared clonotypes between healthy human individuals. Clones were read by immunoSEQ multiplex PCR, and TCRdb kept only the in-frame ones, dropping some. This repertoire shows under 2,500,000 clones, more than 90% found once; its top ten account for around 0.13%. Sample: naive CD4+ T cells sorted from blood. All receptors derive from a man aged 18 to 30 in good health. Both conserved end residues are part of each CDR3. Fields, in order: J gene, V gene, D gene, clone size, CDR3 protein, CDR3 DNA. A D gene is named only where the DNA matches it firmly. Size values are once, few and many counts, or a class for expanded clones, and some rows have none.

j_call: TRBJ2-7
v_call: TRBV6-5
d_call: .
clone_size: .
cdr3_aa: CASSYSPATNGQYF
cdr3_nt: TGTGCCAGCAGTTACTCGCCTGCGACTAATGGGCAGTACTTC

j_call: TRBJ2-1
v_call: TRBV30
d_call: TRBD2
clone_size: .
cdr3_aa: CAWGTSGYNEQFF
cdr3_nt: TGTGCCTGGGGGACTAGCGGGTACAATGAGCAGTTCTTC

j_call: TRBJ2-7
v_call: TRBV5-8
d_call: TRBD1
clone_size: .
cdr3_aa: CASSAGTGTLILYEQYF
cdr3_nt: TGTGCCAGCAGCGCCGGGACAGGGACTCTCATCCTCTACGAGCAGTACTTC

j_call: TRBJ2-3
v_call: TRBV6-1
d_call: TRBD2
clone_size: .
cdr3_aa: CASSGERTSPWLDTQYF
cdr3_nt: TGTGCCAGCAGTGGAGAGAGGACTAGCCCCTGGTTGGATACGCAGTATTTT

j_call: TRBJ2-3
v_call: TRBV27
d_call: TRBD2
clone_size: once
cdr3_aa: CASRTSGTDTQYF
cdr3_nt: TGTGCCAGCCGGACTAGCGGCACAGATACGCAGTATTTT

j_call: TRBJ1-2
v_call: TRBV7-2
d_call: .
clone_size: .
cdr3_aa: CASSYRRRYTF
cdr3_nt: TGTGCCAGCAGCTACCGCCGGCGCTACACCTTC

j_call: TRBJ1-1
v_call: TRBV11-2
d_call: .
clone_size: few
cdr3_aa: CASSGEGNTEAFF
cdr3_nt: TGTGCCAGCAGCGGTGAGGGGAACACTGAAGCTTTCTTT

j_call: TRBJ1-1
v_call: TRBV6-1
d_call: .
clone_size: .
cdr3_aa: CASSEAYEAFF
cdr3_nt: TGTGCCAGCAGTGAAGCATATGAAGCTTTCTTT

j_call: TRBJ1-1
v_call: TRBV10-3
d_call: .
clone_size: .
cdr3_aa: CAISAVGGLNTEAFF
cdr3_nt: TGTGCCATCAGTGCTGTCGGGGGGTTGAACACTGAAGCTTTCTTT

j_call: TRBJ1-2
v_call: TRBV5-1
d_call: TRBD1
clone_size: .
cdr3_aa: CASRGQGSGYTF
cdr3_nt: TGCGCCAGCAGGGGACAGGGAAGCGGCTACACCTTC

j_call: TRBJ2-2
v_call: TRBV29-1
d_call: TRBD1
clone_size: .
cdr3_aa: CSVGDRGRTGELFF
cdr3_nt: TGCAGCGTTGGGGACAGGGGGCGGACCGGGGAGCTGTTTTTT

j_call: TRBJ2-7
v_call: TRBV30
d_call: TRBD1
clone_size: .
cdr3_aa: CAWDRGGSYEQYF
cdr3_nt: TGTGCCTGGGACAGGGGGGGGTCCTACGAGCAGTACTTC

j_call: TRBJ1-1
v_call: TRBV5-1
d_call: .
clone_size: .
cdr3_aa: CASTDTTEAFF
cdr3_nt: TGCGCCAGCACCGATACGACTGAAGCTTTCTTT

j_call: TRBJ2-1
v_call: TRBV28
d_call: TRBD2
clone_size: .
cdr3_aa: CASSLIGAGTSGGTGEQFF
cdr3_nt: TGTGCCAGCAGTTTAATCGGGGCGGGAACTAGCGGGGGGACCGGTGAGCAGTTCTTC

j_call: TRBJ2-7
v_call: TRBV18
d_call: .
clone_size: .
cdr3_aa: CASSAPLRGLSAEQYF
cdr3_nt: TGTGCCAGCTCGGCTCCTCTTCGGGGGCTCTCAGCCGAGCAGTACTTC

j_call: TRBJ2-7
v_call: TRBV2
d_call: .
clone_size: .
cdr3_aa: CASSEKPGEYEQYF
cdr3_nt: TGTGCCAGCAGTGAAAAGCCCGGGGAATACGAGCAGTACTTC

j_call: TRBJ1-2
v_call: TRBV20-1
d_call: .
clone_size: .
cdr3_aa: CSASGGDGYTF
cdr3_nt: TGCAGTGCTAGCGGGGGAGACGGCTACACCTTC

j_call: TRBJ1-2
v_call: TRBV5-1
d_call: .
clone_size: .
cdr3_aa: CASSLGPLGTTSNYGYTF
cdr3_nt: TGCGCCAGCAGCTTGGGCCCCCTCGGGACAACCTCTAACTATGGCTACACCTTC

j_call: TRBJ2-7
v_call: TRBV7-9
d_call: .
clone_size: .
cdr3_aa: CASSLQAYEQYF
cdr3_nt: TGTGCCAGCAGCCTCCAAGCCTACGAGCAGTACTTC

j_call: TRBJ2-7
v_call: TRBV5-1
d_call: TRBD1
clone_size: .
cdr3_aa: CASAMMDRGTSSYF
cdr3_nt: TGCGCCAGCGCGATGATGGACAGGGGGACGTCGTCGTACTTC

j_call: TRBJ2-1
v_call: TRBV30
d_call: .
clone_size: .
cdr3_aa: CAWTGHSSYNEQFF
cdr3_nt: TGTGCCTGGACAGGTCATAGCTCCTACAATGAGCAGTTCTTC

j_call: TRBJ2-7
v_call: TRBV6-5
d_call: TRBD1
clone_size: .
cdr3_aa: CASRPDRVGEQYF
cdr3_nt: TGTGCCAGCAGGCCGGACAGGGTGGGGGAGCAGTACTTC

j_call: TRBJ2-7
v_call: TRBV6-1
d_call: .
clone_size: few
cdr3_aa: CAILTGIEQYF
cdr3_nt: TGTGCCATCCTTACAGGGATCGAGCAGTACTTC

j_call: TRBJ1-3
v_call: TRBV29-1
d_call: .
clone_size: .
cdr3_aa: CSVAGITGNTIYF
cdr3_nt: TGCAGCGTTGCGGGGATCACTGGAAACACCATATATTTT

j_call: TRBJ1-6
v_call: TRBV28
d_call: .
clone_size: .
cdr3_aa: CASSPSRGSPSPLHF
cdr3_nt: TGTGCCAGCAGCCCTTCCAGGGGAAGTCCTTCACCCCTCCACTTT

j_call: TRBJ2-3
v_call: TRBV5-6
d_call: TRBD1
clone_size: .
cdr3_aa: CASSLVGQGIVTQYF
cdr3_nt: TGTGCCAGCAGCTTGGTGGGACAGGGCATCGTTACGCAGTATTTT

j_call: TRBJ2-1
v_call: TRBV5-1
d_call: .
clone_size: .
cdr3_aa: CASSPQGNEQFF
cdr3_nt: TGCGCCAGCAGCCCACAAGGCAATGAGCAGTTCTTC

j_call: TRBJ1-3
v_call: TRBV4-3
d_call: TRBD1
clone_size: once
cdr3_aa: CASSQDRAGSGNTIYF
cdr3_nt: TGCGCCAGCAGCCAGGACAGGGCAGGTTCTGGAAACACCATATATTTT

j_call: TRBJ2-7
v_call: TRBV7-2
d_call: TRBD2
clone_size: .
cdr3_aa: CASSLGGSIAEQYF
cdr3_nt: TGTGCCAGCAGCTTGGGGGGGAGCATCGCCGAGCAGTACTTC

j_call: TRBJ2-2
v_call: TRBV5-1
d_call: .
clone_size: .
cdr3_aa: CASSPDPGAKTGELFF
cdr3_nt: TGCGCCAGCAGTCCGGATCCGGGGGCGAAGACCGGGGAGCTGTTTTTT

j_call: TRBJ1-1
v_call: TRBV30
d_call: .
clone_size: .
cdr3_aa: CAWGPGQDPEAFF
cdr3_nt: TGTGCCTGGGGCCCTGGGCAGGACCCTGAAGCTTTCTTT

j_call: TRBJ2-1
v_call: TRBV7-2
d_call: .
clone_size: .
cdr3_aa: CASSSTGIGDNEQFF
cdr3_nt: TGTGCCAGCAGCTCCACAGGAATAGGGGACAATGAGCAGTTCTTC

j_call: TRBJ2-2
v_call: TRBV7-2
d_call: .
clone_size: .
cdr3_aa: CASSLETANTGELFF
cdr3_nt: TGTGCCAGCAGCTTAGAGACAGCTAACACCGGGGAGCTGTTTTTT

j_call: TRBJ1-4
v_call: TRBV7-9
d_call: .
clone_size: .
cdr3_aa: CASSLEGQGIEKLFF
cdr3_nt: TGTGCCAGCAGCTTAGAAGGGCAGGGAATAGAAAAACTGTTTTTT

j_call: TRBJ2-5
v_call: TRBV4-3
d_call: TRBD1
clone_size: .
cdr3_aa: CASSQDGTGYETQYF
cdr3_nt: TGCGCCAGCAGCCAAGATGGGACAGGGTACGAGACCCAGTACTTC

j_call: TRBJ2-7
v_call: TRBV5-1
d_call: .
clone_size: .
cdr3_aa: CASSSAQPYEQYF
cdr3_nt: TGCGCCAGCAGCTCTGCCCAACCCTACGAGCAGTACTTC

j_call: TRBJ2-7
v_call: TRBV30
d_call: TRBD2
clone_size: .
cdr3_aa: CAWSIAGTSYEQYF
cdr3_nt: TGTGCCTGGTCGATAGCGGGAACCTCCTACGAGCAGTACTTC

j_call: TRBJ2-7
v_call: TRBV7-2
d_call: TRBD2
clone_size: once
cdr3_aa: CASSLDPWDSGRYEQYF
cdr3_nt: TGTGCCAGCAGCTTAGACCCCTGGGATAGCGGGAGGTACGAGCAGTACTTC

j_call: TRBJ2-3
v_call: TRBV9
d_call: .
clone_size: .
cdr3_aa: CASSVRGTFTDTQYF
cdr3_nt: TGTGCCAGCAGCGTTAGGGGCACCTTCACAGATACGCAGTATTTT

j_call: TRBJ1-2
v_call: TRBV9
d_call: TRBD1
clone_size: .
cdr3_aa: CASSPGDDRGVYGYTF
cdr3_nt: TGTGCCAGCAGCCCAGGGGATGACAGGGGTGTTTATGGCTACACCTTC

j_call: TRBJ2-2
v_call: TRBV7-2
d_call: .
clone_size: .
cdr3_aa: CASSLLVVGELFF
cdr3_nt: TGTGCCAGCAGCTTACTAGTGGTCGGGGAGCTGTTTTTT

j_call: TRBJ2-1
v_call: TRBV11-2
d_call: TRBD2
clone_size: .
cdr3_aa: CASSTTRTSGSLDEQFF
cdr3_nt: TGTGCCAGCAGCACTACTCGGACTAGCGGGAGTTTGGATGAGCAGTTCTTC